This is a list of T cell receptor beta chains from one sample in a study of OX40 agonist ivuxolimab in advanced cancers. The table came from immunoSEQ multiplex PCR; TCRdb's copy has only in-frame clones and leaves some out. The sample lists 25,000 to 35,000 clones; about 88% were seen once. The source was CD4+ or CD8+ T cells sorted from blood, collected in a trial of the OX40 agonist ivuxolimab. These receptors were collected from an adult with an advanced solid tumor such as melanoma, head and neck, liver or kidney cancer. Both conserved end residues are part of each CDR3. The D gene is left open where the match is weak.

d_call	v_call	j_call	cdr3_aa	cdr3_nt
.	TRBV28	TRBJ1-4	CAAAPVHEKLFF	TGTGCCGCGGCCCCGGTGCATGAAAAACTGTTTTTT
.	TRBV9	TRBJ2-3	CASSEGGMNTQYF	TGTGCCAGCAGCGAGGGGGGAATGAATACGCAGTATTTT
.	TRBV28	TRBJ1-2	CASSLGLPGYGYTF	TGTGCCAGCAGTTTAGGACTTCCTGGCTATGGCTACACCTTC
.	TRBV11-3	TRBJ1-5	CASSLDWEMSNQPQHF	TGTGCCAGCAGCTTAGATTGGGAAATGAGCAATCAGCCCCAGCATTTT
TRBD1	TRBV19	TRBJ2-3	CASSRQGATSDTQYF	TGTGCCAGTAGTCGACAGGGGGCGACTAGCGATACGCAGTATTTT
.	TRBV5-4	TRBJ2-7	CASSLSTLDYEQYF	TGTGCCAGCAGCTTATCAACCCTCGACTACGAGCAGTACTTC
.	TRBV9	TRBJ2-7	CASSPGASPSYEQYF	TGTGCCAGCAGCCCGGGAGCGTCTCCCTCCTACGAGCAGTACTTC
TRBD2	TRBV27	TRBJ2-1	CASSLSGRGNEQFF	TGTGCCAGCAGTCTCAGCGGGAGGGGGAATGAGCAGTTCTTC
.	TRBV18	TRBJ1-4	CASSLTATNEKLFF	TGTGCCAGCTCACTCACTGCAACTAATGAAAAACTGTTTTTT
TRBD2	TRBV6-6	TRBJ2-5	CASSHLAREASTQYF	TGTGCCAGCAGCCACTTGGCGCGGGAGGCGTCAACCCAGTACTTC
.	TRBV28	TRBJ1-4	CASSSREGYNEKLFF	TGTGCCAGCAGTTCACGGGAGGGATATAATGAAAAACTGTTTTTT
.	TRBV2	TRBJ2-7	CASSAPSARTYEQYF	TGTGCCAGCAGTGCACCTAGCGCACGTACCTACGAGCAGTACTTC
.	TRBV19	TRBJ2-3	CASSPLRLESTDTQYF	TGTGCCAGTAGTCCCCTCCGACTAGAAAGCACAGATACGCAGTATTTT
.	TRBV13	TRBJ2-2	CASSSWGRGELFF	TGTGCCAGCAGCTCATGGGGGCGCGGGGAGCTGTTTTTT